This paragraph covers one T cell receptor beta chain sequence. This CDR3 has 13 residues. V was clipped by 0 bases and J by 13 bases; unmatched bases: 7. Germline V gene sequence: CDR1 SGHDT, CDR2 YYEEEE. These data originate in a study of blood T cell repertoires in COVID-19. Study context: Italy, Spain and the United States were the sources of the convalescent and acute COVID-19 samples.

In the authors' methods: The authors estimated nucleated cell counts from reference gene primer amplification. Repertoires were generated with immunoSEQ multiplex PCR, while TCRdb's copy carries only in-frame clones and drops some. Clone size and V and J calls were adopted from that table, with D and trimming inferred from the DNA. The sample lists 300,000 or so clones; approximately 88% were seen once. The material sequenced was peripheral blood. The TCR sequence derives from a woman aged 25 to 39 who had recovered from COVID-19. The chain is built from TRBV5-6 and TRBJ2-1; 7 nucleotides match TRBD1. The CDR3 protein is CASSLEDRDRQFF. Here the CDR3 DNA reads TGTGCCAGCAGCTTGGAGGACCGGGACAGACAGTTCTTC.